The present TCR beta chain was sequenced within a study of T cell responses to AZD1222 COVID-19 vaccine. Study context: Second doses were pooled across both intervals (about 4 or about 12 weeks). Study outcomes and limitations: Baseline seropositives among AZD1222 recipients totaled only five to seven. Females outnumbered males among donors, who were mostly white British; clonal diversity was possibly underestimated. Dominant at 160-218 and 743-854, vaccine-associated CD4 TCRs also spanned spike.

As concerns this clone: Its antigen is as yet unknown.

The method was immunoSEQ multiplex PCR; TCRdb's version includes in-frame clones alone and lacks a portion of them. Of around 70,000 clones listed, about nine tenths are singletons. Between the trimmed V and J ends, which lost 5 bases and 6 bases, there was a span of 13 bases. The CDR3 runs 13 residues. CDR1 LNHDA and CDR2 SQIVND come from the germline V gene (reference sequence). Material: peripheral blood, obtained on day 0 of AZD1222 vaccination. The receptor was derived from an adult in good health. The gene calls are TRBV19 and TRBJ2-5; TRBD1 is a possible D gene (6 bases). CDR3 in amino acids: CASSPDRVKTQYF. In DNA, the CDR3 is TGTGCCAGTAGTCCGGACAGAGTGAAGACCCAGTACTTC.